This TCR beta chain was recovered during a study of T cell responses to AZD1222 COVID-19 vaccine. Overall study results and limits: At study baseline, merely roughly 6 AZD1222 recipients were seropositive. CD4 TCRs linked to vaccination spanned spike, dominating at 160-218 and 743-854.

Per germline, CDR1 SGHNT and CDR2 YYREEE (reference sequence). The V and J ends lost 2 bases and 5 bases respectively, with 10 bases between them. The CDR3 extends over 13 amino acids. Generated by immunoSEQ multiplex PCR, the TCRdb table keeps only in-frame clones and is missing some. Of some 150,000 clones in the sample, 80% to 95% are singletons; the top ten hold 3.5% to 4.5%. To note about this clone: Its antigen is as yet unknown.

Sequences were derived from peripheral blood, sampled on day 0 of AZD1222 vaccination. The V and J genes are TRBV5-4 and TRBJ1-1; D call uncertain. The clonotype originates from an adult in good health. CDR3 protein: CASSFVLGTEAFF. The CDR3 region has the DNA TGTGCCAGCAGCTTCGTATTGGGAACTGAAGCTTTCTTT.